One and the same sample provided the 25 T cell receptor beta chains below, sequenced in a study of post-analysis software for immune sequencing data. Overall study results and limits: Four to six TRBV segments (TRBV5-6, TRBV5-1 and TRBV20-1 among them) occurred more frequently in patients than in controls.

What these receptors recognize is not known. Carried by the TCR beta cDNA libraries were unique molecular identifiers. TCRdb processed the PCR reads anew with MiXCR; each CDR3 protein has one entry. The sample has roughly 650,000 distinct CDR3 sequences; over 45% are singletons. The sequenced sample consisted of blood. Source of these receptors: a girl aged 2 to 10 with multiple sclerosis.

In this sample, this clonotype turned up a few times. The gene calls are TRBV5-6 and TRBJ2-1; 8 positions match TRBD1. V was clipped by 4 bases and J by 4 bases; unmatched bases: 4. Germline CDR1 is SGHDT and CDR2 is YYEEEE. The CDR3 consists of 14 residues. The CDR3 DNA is TGTGCCAGCAGCGGTGACAGGGGTTACAATGAGCAGTTCTTC. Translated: CASSGDRGYNEQFF.

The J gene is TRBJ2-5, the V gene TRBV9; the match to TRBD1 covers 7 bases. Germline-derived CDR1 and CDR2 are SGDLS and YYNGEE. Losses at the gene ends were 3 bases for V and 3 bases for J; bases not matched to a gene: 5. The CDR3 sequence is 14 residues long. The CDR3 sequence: CASSARQGEETQYF. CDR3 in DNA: TGTGCCAGCAGCGCCCGACAGGGCGAAGAGACCCAGTACTTC.

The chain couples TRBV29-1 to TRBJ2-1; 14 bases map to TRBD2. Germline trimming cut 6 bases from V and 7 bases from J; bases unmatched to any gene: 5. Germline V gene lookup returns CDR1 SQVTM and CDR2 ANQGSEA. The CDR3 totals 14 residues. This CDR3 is CSVRLAGGQNEQFF. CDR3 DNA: TGCAGCGTCCGACTAGCGGGGGGGCAAAATGAGCAGTTCTTC.

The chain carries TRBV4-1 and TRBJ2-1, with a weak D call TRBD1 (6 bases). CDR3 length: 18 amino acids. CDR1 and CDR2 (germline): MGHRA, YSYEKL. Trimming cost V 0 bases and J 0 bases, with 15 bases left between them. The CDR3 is CASSQDLKGVTSYNEQFF. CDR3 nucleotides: TGCGCCAGCAGCCAAGATCTTAAGGGGGTAACCTCCTACAATGAGCAGTTCTTC.

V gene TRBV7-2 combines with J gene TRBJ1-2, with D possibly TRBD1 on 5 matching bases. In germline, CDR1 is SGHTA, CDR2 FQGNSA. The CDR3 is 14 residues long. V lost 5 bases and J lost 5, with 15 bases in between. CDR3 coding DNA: TGTGCCAGCAGCAAACGGGGACGGGGGTATGGCTACACCTTC. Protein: CASSKRGRGYGYTF.

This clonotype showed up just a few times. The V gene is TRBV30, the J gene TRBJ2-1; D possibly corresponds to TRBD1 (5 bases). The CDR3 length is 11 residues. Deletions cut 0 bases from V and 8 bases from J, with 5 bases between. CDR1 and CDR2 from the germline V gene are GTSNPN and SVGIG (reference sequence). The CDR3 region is CAWSVQDEQFF. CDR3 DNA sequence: TGTGCCTGGAGTGTACAGGATGAGCAGTTCTTC.

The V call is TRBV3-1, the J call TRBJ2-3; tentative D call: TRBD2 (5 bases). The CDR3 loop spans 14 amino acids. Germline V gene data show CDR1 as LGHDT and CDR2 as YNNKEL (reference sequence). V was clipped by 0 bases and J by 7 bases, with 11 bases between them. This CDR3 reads CASSQESRRNTQYF. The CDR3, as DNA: TGTGCCAGCAGCCAAGAGAGTCGGAGGAATACGCAGTATTTT.

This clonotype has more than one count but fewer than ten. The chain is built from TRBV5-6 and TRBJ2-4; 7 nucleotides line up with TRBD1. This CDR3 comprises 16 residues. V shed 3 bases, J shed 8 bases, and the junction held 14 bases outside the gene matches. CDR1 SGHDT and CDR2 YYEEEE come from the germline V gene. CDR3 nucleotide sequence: TGTGCCAGCAGCTGGACGACAGGGCCCGCGGTGGACATTCAGTACTTC. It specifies CASSWTTGPAVDIQYF.

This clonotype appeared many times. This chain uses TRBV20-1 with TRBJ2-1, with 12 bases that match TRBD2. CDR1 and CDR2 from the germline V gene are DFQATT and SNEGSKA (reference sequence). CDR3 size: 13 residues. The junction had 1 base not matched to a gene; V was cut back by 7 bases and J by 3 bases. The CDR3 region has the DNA TGCAGTGGGACTAGCGGGGACTACAATGAGCAGTTCTTC. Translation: CSGTSGDYNEQFF.

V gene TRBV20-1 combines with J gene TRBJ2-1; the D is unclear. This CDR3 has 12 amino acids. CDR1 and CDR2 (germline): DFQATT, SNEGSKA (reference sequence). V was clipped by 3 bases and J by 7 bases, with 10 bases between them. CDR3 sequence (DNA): TGCAGTGCTAGCTCTACCCGGAATGAGCAGTTCTTC. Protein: CSASSTRNEQFF.

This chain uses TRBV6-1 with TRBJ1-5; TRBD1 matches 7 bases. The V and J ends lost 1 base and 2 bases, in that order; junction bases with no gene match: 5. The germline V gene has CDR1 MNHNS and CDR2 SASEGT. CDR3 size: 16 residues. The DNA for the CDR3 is TGTGCCAGCAGTGAAGTGGTGGGACAGCGCAATCAGCCCCAGCATTTT. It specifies CASSEVVGQRNQPQHF.

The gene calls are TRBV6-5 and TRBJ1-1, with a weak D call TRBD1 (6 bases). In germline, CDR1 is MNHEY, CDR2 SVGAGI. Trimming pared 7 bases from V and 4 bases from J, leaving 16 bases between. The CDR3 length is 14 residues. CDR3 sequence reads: CASTTTGTATEAFF. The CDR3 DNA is TGTGCCAGCACCACAACAGGGACGGCCACTGAAGCTTTCTTT.

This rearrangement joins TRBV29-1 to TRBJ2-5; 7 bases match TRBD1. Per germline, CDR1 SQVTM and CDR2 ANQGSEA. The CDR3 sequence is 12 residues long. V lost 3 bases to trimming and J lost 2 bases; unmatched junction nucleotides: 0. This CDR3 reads CSVEGQQETQYF. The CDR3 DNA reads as TGCAGCGTTGAGGGACAGCAAGAGACCCAGTACTTC.

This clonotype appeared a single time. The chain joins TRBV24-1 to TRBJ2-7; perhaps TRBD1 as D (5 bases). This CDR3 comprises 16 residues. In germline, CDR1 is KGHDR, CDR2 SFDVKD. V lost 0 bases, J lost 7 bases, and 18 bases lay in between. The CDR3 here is CATSDLNPGPSNEQYF. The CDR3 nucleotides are TGTGCCACCAGTGATTTGAACCCAGGGCCGAGTAATGAGCAGTACTTC.

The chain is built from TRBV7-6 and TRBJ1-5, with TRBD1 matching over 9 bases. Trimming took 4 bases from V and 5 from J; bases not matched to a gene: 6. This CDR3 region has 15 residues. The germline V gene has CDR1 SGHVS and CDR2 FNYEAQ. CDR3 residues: CASSSGTGLYQPQHF. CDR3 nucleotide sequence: TGTGCCAGCAGCTCCGGGACAGGGTTGTATCAGCCCCAGCATTTT.

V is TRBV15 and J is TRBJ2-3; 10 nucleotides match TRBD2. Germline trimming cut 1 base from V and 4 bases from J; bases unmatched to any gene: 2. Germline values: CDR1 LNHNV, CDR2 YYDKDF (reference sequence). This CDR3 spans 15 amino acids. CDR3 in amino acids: CATSRGTSGSDTQYF. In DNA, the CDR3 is TGTGCCACCAGCAGAGGGACTAGCGGTTCAGATACGCAGTATTTT.

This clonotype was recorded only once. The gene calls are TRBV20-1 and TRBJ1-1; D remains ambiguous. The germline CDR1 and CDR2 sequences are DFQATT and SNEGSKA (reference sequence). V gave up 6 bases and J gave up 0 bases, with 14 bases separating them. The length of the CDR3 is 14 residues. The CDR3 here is CSASLSEMNTEAFF. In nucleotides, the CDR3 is TGCAGTGCCAGCCTCTCAGAAATGAACACTGAAGCTTTCTTT.

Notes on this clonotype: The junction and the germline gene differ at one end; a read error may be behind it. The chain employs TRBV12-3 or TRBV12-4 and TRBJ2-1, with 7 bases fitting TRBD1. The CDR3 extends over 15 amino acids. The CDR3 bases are TGTGTCAGCAGTCAAAACAGGGGTTCCTACAATGAGCAGTTCTTC. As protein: CVSSQNRGSYNEQFF.

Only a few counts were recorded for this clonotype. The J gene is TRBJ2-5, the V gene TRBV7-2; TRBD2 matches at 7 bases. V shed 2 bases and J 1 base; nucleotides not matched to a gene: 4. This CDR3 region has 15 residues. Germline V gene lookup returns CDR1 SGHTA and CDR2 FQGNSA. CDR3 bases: TGTGCCAGCAGCTTACAGGGCGGGGGCCAAGAGACCCAGTACTTC. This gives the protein CASSLQGGGQETQYF.

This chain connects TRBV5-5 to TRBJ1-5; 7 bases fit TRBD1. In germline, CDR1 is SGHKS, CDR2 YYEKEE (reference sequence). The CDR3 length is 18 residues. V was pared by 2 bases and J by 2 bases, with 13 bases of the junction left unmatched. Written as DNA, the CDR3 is TGTGCCAGCAGCTTTATAGAAACAGGGGCGGGCGGCAATCAGCCCCAGCATTTT. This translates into CASSFIETGAGGNQPQHF. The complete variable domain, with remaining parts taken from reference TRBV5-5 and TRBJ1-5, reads DAGVTQSPTHLIKTRGQQVTLRCSPISGHKSVSWYQQVLGQGPQFIFQYYEKEERGRGNFPDRFSARQFPNYSSELNVNALLLGDSALYLCASSFIETGAGGNQPQHFGDGTRLSIL.

CDR3: CASGLSGQPNTEAFF. Here the CDR3 DNA reads TGTGCTAGTGGTCTATCGGGACAGCCGAACACTGAAGCTTTCTTT. The V call is TRBV12-5, the J call TRBJ1-1, with 7 nucleotides matching TRBD1. The CDR3 loop spans 15 amino acids. The germline V gene has CDR1 LGHNT and CDR2 FRNRAP. J gave up 1 base and V 5 bases, and 7 bases lay outside the gene matches.

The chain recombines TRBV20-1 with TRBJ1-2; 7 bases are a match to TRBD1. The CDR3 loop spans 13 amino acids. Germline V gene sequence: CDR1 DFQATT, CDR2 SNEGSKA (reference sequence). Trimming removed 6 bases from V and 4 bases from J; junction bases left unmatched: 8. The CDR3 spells CSAKTGEGYGYTF. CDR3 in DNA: TGCAGTGCAAAAACAGGGGAGGGCTATGGCTACACCTTC.

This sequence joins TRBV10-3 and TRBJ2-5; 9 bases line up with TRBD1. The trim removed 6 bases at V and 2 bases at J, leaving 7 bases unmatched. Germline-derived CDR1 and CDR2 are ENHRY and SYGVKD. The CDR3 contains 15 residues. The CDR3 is CAISNPGTGQETQYF. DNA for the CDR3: TGTGCCATCAGCAACCCCGGGACAGGGCAAGAGACCCAGTACTTC.

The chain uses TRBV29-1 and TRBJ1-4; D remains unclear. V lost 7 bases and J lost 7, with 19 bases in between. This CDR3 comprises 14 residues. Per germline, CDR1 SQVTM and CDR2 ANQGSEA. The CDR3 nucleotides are TGCAGCGCCAAAGGCCGATCCCTTAGTGAAAAACTGTTTTTT. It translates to CSAKGRSLSEKLFF. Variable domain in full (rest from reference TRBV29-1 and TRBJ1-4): SAVISQKPSRDICQRGTSLTIQCQVDSQVTMMFWYRQQPGQSLTLIATANQGSEATYESGFVIDKFPISRPNLTFSTLTVSNMSPEDSSIYLCSAKGRSLSEKLFFGSGTQLSVL.

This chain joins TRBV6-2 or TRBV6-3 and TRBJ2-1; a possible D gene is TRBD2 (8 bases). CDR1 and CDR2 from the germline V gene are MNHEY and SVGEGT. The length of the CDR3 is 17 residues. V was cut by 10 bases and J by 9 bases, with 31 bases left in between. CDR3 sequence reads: CATNPHRGLGSGAEQFF. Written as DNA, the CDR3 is TGTGCCACAAACCCCCACAGGGGACTAGGTAGCGGAGCTGAGCAGTTCTTC.